These 16 T cell receptor beta chains originate from one sample sequenced in a study of shared clonotypes between healthy human individuals. The table came from immunoSEQ multiplex PCR; TCRdb's copy has only in-frame clones and leaves some out. This table holds a few million clones, roughly 93% found once. Sequences were obtained from naive CD4+ T cells from PBMCs. Stated subset: CD45RA+ positively selected. The receptors were sampled from a man between 18 and 29 years old in good health. Some clones in this sample may be carry-over from other donors' samples.

This chain joins TRBV18 and TRBJ2-7; 8 nucleotides line up with TRBD2. V was clipped by 3 bases and J by 1 base; unmatched bases: 8. Germline V gives CDR1 KGHSH, CDR2 LQKENI. The CDR3 loop spans 16 amino acids. Here the CDR3 reads CASSPYAGGLSYEQYF. CDR3 sequence (DNA): TGTGCCAGCTCACCTTACGCGGGAGGATTGTCCTACGAGCAGTACTTC.

This rearrangement joins TRBV30 to TRBJ1-4; TRBD1 is a possible D gene (6 bases). The CDR3 is 14 amino acids. Per the germline V gene, CDR1 is GTSNPN and CDR2 is SVGIG (reference sequence). V gave up 2 bases and J gave up 5 bases, with 12 bases separating them. The DNA for the CDR3 is TGTGCCTGGAGTCAGGACAGAAGGAATGAAAAACTGTTTTTT. Its translation: CAWSQDRRNEKLFF.

The V call is TRBV2, the J call TRBJ2-2; D gene ambiguous. The V end was cut by 6 bases, the J end by 6 bases, with 5 bases between. Germline CDR1 reads SNHLY; CDR2 reads FYNNEI. The length of the CDR3 is 11 residues. The CDR3 reads CASSISGELFF. CDR3 sequence (DNA): TGTGCCAGCAGCATATCCGGGGAGCTGTTTTTT. Based on the CDR3 plus reference TRBV2 and TRBJ2-2, the full variable domain is EPEVTQTPSHQVTQMGQEVILRCVPISNHLYFYWYRQILGQKVEFLVSFYNNEISEKSEIFDDQFSVERPDGSNFTLKIRSTKLEDSAMYFCASSISGELFFGEGSRLTVL.

The V gene is TRBV2, the J gene TRBJ1-2; unclear D gene. The V gene's germline CDR1 is SNHLY and CDR2 FYNNEI. Trimming pared 1 base from V and 0 bases from J, leaving 9 bases between. This CDR3 is built from 15 residues. The CDR3 spells CASSEDQPTNYGYTF. The CDR3 DNA follows: TGTGCCAGCAGTGAAGACCAGCCCACTAACTATGGCTACACCTTC.

The chain recombines TRBV30 with TRBJ2-7; 11 positions match TRBD2. J was trimmed by 4 bases and V by 6 bases; bases with no gene match: 5. The CDR3 contains 13 residues. The germline V gene has CDR1 GTSNPN and CDR2 SVGIG (reference sequence). This chain's CDR3 is CACSTSGKYEQYF. Here the CDR3 DNA reads TGTGCCTGTTCGACTAGCGGGAAGTACGAGCAGTACTTC. The full variable domain, rest sourced from reference TRBV30 and TRBJ2-7, is SQTIHQWPATLVQPVGSPLSLECTVEGTSNPNLYWYRQAAGRGLQLLFYSVGIGQISSEVPQNLSASRPQDRQFILSSKKLLLSDSGFYLCACSTSGKYEQYFGPGTRLTVT.

J is TRBJ2-5 and V is TRBV9; 9 bases agree with TRBD1. The V and J ends lost 4 bases and 3 bases, in that order; junction bases with no gene match: 7. The CDR3 covers 15 residues. Germline V gene lookup returns CDR1 SGDLS and CDR2 YYNGEE. The CDR3 nucleotides are TGTGCCAGCAGCCCCAGACAGGGGGAAAAAGAGACCCAGTACTTC. Its translation is CASSPRQGEKETQYF.

The V call is TRBV5-5, the J call TRBJ2-4, with 11 bases fitting TRBD2. CDR1 and CDR2 (germline): SGHKS, YYEKEE (reference sequence). This CDR3 has 17 amino acids. The V and J ends lost 4 bases and 7 bases, in that order; junction bases with no gene match: 13. The CDR3 loop reads CASSLAVAGGPRNIQYF. For the CDR3, the DNA is TGTGCCAGCAGCCTGGCGGTAGCGGGAGGGCCGAGGAACATTCAGTACTTC.

This clone was seen only once. Additional DNA sequences in this sample encode the identical CDR3. The genes are TRBV5-1 and TRBJ2-7, with TRBD1 matching 8 bases. CDR3 length: 14 amino acids. Losses at the gene ends were 1 base for V and 4 bases for J; bases not matched to a gene: 4. The V gene's germline CDR1 is SGHRS and CDR2 YFSETQ. CDR3 nucleotide sequence: TGCGCCAGCAGCTTGAGACAGGGGACTTACGAGCAGTACTTC. Residues: CASSLRQGTYEQYF.

Details on this clone: In the same sample, other DNA sequences code for this CDR3. The CDR3, as DNA: TGTGCCAGCAGCTTAGCTAGGCAAGAGACCCAGTACTTC. Residues: CASSLARQETQYF. This chain joins TRBV7-2 and TRBJ2-5; no clear D gene. Trimming pared 0 bases from V and 2 bases from J, leaving 4 bases between. The CDR3 is 13 residues long. CDR1 SGHTA and CDR2 FQGNSA come from the germline V gene. Full variable domain (rest looked up from reference TRBV7-2 and TRBJ2-5): GAGVSQSPSNKVTEKGKDVELRCDPISGHTALYWYRQSLGQGLEFLIYFQGNSAPDKSGLPSDRFSAERTGGSVSTLTIQRTQQEDSAVYLCASSLARQETQYFGPGTRLLVL.

The chain couples TRBV11-2 to TRBJ1-4, with 7 bases matching TRBD1. This CDR3 contains 17 residues. CDR1 and CDR2 (germline): SGHAT, FQNNGV. The ends lost 2 bases at V and 0 bases at J; junction bases unmatched: 6. CDR3 sequence: CASSLRTGVATNEKLFF. As DNA, the CDR3 is TGTGCCAGCAGCTTACGCACAGGGGTTGCAACTAATGAAAAACTGTTTTTT.

Note on this clone: In the same sample, other DNA sequences code for this CDR3. The gene calls are TRBV5-1 and TRBJ2-3; the D gene is possibly TRBD2 (6 bases). CDR1 and CDR2 from the germline V gene are SGHRS and YFSETQ. The CDR3 sequence is 17 residues long. V was cut by 0 bases and J by 0 bases, with 14 bases left in between. The CDR3 loop reads CASSLGLAVSSTDTQYF. CDR3 nucleotide sequence: TGCGCCAGCAGCTTGGGGTTAGCGGTATCTAGCACAGATACGCAGTATTTT.

The V gene is TRBV19, the J gene TRBJ2-5; D gene unclear. Germline V lookup: CDR1 LNHDA, CDR2 SQIVND (reference sequence). V shed 6 bases and J shed 4 bases, with 15 bases lying between them. The CDR3 contains 14 residues. The CDR3 nucleotides are TGTGCCAGTAGGCTGCGCGGCACCACAGAGACCCAGTACTTC. Translated, it gives CASRLRGTTETQYF.

The J gene is TRBJ2-7, the V gene TRBV7-2; TRBD2 aligns across 7 bases. Germline lookup yields CDR1 SGHTA and CDR2 FQGNSA. CDR3 length: 19 amino acids. The junction had 22 bases not matched to a gene; V was cut back by 4 bases and J by 4 bases. The CDR3 sequence: CASSSSPDARLAVKYEQYF. The CDR3 region has the DNA TGTGCCAGCAGCTCAAGCCCGGACGCGAGACTAGCTGTTAAGTACGAGCAGTACTTC.

This clone was detected a few times. Other DNA sequences in this specimen translate into the identical CDR3. This rearrangement joins TRBV7-3 to TRBJ1-1; D not resolved. The germline V gene has CDR1 SGHTA and CDR2 FQGTGA. Trimming removed 2 bases from V and 1 base from J, with 5 bases in between. The CDR3 spans 13 residues. For the CDR3, the DNA is TGTGCCAGCAGCTTATACGGGAACACTGAAGCTTTCTTT. This codes for CASSLYGNTEAFF.

This chain links TRBV28 with TRBJ2-5; D may be TRBD2 (6 bases). CDR1 and CDR2 from the germline V gene are MDHEN and SYDVKM. The V end was cut by 1 base, the J end by 0 bases, with 9 bases between. This CDR3 has 15 amino acids. In nucleotides, the CDR3 is TGTGCCAGCAGTTTATCTGCGGGAAACCAAGAGACCCAGTACTTC. Translation gives CASSLSAGNQETQYF.

The chain recombines TRBV6-6 with TRBJ1-2, with D unclear. The germline V gene has CDR1 MNHNY and CDR2 SVGAGI (reference sequence). The CDR3 loop spans 16 amino acids. Trimming shortened V by 7 bases and J by 7 bases, and 25 bases separated the two germline ends. The CDR3 DNA reads as TGTGCCAGCATCTTAGAACCCTTGGCGTCTATTGGTGGCTACACCTTC. Protein product: CASILEPLASIGGYTF.